These T cell receptor beta chains were read from a single sample in a study of cytomegalovirus exposure and HLA in healthy donors. Some clones are missing from TCRdb's copy, which holds only in-frame ones; the method was immunoSEQ multiplex PCR. Of approximately 180,000 clones detected, approximately 84% appear once; the ten largest clones hold 4.8%. Sequenced: PBMCs. The receptors originated from a man aged 18 to 30 in good health and CMV-seronegative. The CDR3 runs from the conserved cysteine through the conserved F or W. D genes are given only for firm matches. Size tells how often a clone was seen (once, few, many) or the class of an expanded clone, and some rows leave it out.

D gene	V gene	clone size	J gene	CDR3 protein	CDR3 DNA
TRBD2	TRBV15	NA	TRBJ2-5	CATSRYGTSGRTQETQYF	TGTGCCACCAGCAGATACGGGACTAGCGGGAGGACTCAAGAGACCCAGTACTTC
TRBD1	TRBV4-3	NA	TRBJ2-3	CASSPGQFRGDTQYF	TGCGCCAGCAGCCCGGGACAGTTTCGAGGGGATACGCAGTATTTT
NA	TRBV7-9	NA	TRBJ2-7	CSSSFQSYEQYF	TGTTCCAGCAGCTTTCAATCCTACGAGCAGTACTTC
TRBD2	TRBV4-2	few	TRBJ2-6	CASSQEGGSLTGANVLTF	TGTGCCAGCAGCCAAGAAGGCGGGAGCCTGACTGGGGCCAACGTCCTGACTTTC
TRBD2	TRBV11-3	NA	TRBJ2-7	CASRRLAGGEQYF	TGTGCCAGCCGCCGGTTAGCGGGAGGCGAGCAGTACTTC
NA	TRBV21-1	NA	TRBJ1-3	CASRVTRSGHGNTIYF	TGTGCCAGCAGGGTGACTCGGTCAGGGCACGGAAACACCATATATTTT
TRBD2	TRBV7-9	NA	TRBJ2-3	CPSRYSGGGGAFPDTQYF	TGTCCCAGCCGATACTCGGGGGGCGGGGGGGCCTTCCCAGATACGCAGTATTTT
TRBD2	TRBV28	NA	TRBJ2-2	CASIRGSNTGELFF	TGTGCCAGCATCCGCGGGAGCAACACCGGGGAGCTGTTTTTT
NA	TRBV13	NA	TRBJ2-6	CASSFVQSGANVLTF	TGTGCCAGCAGCTTTGTTCAGTCCGGGGCCAACGTCCTGACTTTC
NA	TRBV10-3	NA	TRBJ2-3	CATGDKPTDTQYF	TGTGCCACCGGGGACAAACCCACAGATACGCAGTATTTT
TRBD2	TRBV2	NA	TRBJ2-3	CASSPGLAATDTQYF	TGTGCCAGCAGTCCGGGACTAGCGGCCACAGATACGCAGTATTTT
TRBD2	TRBV6-1	NA	TRBJ2-5	CASSVAGGPGETQYF	TGTGCCAGCAGTGTGGCGGGAGGGCCCGGGGAGACCCAGTACTTC
NA	TRBV6-5	NA	TRBJ1-6	CASSSYPGSGNSPLHF	TGTGCCAGCAGTTCCTACCCGGGTTCGGGAAATTCACCCCTCCACTTT
TRBD2	TRBV7-9	NA	TRBJ2-7	CASSSSGVPNEQYF	TGTGCCAGCAGCTCCAGCGGGGTACCAAACGAGCAGTACTTC
TRBD1	TRBV7-2	NA	TRBJ1-2	CASSLDRGTRGYTF	TGTGCCAGCAGCTTAGACAGGGGAACGAGAGGCTACACCTTC
TRBD1	TRBV5-6	NA	TRBJ2-1	CASGDRGPKHEQFF	TGTGCCAGCGGCGACAGGGGGCCCAAGCATGAGCAGTTCTTC
NA	TRBV6-5	NA	TRBJ2-7	CASSYAEAYEQYF	TGTGCCAGCAGTTACGCAGAGGCCTACGAGCAGTACTTC
TRBD1	TRBV9	NA	TRBJ2-5	CASSGDRETQYF	TGTGCCAGCAGCGGGGACAGAGAGACCCAGTACTTC
NA	TRBV7-2	NA	TRBJ2-7	CASSLATTSSYEQYF	TGTGCCAGCAGCTTAGCGACTACGAGCTCCTACGAGCAGTACTTC
NA	TRBV27	NA	TRBJ2-2	CASSFNRDTGELFF	TGTGCCAGCAGTTTCAACCGGGACACCGGGGAGCTGTTTTTT
TRBD1	TRBV5-1	NA	TRBJ1-2	CASSSMRQGDGYTF	TGCGCCAGCAGCTCCATGAGACAGGGGGATGGCTACACCTTC
NA	TRBV5-8	NA	TRBJ1-4	CASSFPTWGQGEKLFF	TGTGCCAGCAGCTTCCCGACTTGGGGGCAGGGTGAAAAACTGTTTTTT
TRBD1	TRBV19	NA	TRBJ1-1	CASSTWTGDAFF	TGTGCCAGTAGTACCTGGACAGGAGATGCTTTCTTT
NA	TRBV10-3	once	TRBJ1-3	CAIRLQGHGSSGNTIYF	TGTGCCATCAGGCTACAGGGACACGGAAGCTCTGGAAACACCATATATTTT
TRBD2	TRBV19	NA	TRBJ2-7	CASSHAGDGLYEQYF	TGTGCCAGTAGCCACGCGGGAGACGGGTTATACGAGCAGTACTTC
TRBD1	TRBV6-5	few	TRBJ1-1	CASRVGDRANTEAFF	TGTGCCAGCAGGGTCGGAGACAGGGCGAACACTGAAGCTTTCTTT
NA	TRBV5-1	NA	TRBJ1-4	CASSKEGRTTNEKLFF	TGCGCCAGCAGCAAGGAGGGGAGGACAACTAATGAAAAACTGTTTTTT
NA	TRBV6-6	NA	TRBJ2-7	CASSYSQGHYEQYF	TGTGCCAGCAGTTACTCCCAGGGGCACTACGAGCAGTACTTC
NA	TRBV13	NA	TRBJ2-3	CASSLNVPGSNWVTDTQYF	TGTGCCAGCAGCTTAAATGTCCCTGGGAGTAACTGGGTCACAGATACGCAGTATTTT
NA	TRBV4-1	once	TRBJ2-7	CASSQVAEVYGQYF	TGCGCCAGCAGCCAAGTAGCGGAAGTCTACGGGCAGTACTTC
NA	TRBV6-5	NA	TRBJ1-5	CASSYARGSQPQHF	TGTGCCAGCAGTTACGCAAGGGGAAGTCAGCCCCAGCATTTT
TRBD1	TRBV7-9	NA	TRBJ2-1	CSSRDRAFEQFF	TGTTCCAGCAGAGACAGGGCGTTTGAGCAGTTCTTC
NA	TRBV5-1	NA	TRBJ2-2	CASSLRFNTGELFF	TGCGCCAGCAGCTTACGGTTTAACACCGGGGAGCTGTTTTTT
NA	TRBV5-1	NA	TRBJ2-7	CASSSGGGVSYEQYF	TGCGCCAGCAGCTCTGGTGGAGGGGTCTCCTACGAGCAGTACTTC
NA	TRBV29-1	NA	TRBJ1-1	CSVEESAGWTEAFF	TGCAGCGTTGAAGAATCGGCAGGGTGGACTGAAGCTTTCTTT